This T cell receptor (beta chain) was observed in a study of cytomegalovirus exposure and HLA in healthy donors (dated by TCRdb to about 2017). Background on the whole study: In an earlier analysis of 587 of the donors, 250 to 300 Gb of sequence data and 100 million or so unique TCR beta sequences from roughly 190 million T cells were reported. Around 330 gigabases of sequencing data and approximately 91 million unique TCR sequences made up an early release that covered 500 to 650 HLA-typed donors. The genetic ancestry cluster associated with self-reported Caucasian donors included about 81% of the roughly 400 genotyped donors. The aim of the study was to test whether cataloging public T cell receptors could identify signatures of past pathogen exposure. The T cell repertoires of some 700 subjects were profiled by immunosequencing and related to cytomegalovirus serostatus. Along with the 666-subject first cohort, a separate validation cohort of over a hundred different subjects was used. The study combined high-throughput TCR immunosequencing, statistical association of individual TCRs with disease status, and machine learning to predict cytomegalovirus infection status. In a later analysis, previously published TCR beta repertoires from roughly 710 donors were re-analyzed and high-resolution HLA genotyping was added so that TCR occurrence patterns could be studied. Rather than drawing on any new phenotypic data, the later analysis identified candidate immune exposures from TCR beta sequences and the way those sequences occurred across donors. In an earlier analysis of several hundred of the donors, high-throughput TCR beta sequencing was used to judge whether each TCR beta V gene segment behaved as functional or pseudogenic. Donor age, sex, ethnicity and CMV serostatus were compiled together with the repertoire data. A later genetic analysis used genome-wide SNP genotypes for about three fifths of the 666 donors, treating that subset as a discovery cohort. All discovery cohort repertoires had been generated using a single sequencing platform. Class I and class II HLA loci were covered by the typing at four-digit resolution. The number of typed donors differed by locus: roughly 620-640 for A, B, C, DRB1 and DQB1; some 500 for DQA1; 600 to 610 for DPA1; and approximately 450 for DPB1. Roughly 5 DR-DQ haplotypes were handled as single units for association and clustering, since linkage in the cohort was strong. Among about 360 genotyped donors of the cohort, an average of around 240,000 unique TCR beta nucleotide sequences were sequenced per donor, approximately 20% of them non-productive. The investigation overall reported the following: It was suggested by the authors that the approach could potentially be generalized to other disease states and immunological phenotypes. At a false discovery rate of 0.05, a later analysis linked around 17,000 TCR beta sequences to specific HLA alleles. Some IMGT-functional V segments, including TRBV6-2 and TRBV6-3, could not be told apart with the 87-base-pair reads, so those segments were excluded. V-gene and J-gene trimming of TCR beta chains was associated with a missense DCLRE1C variant in a later genetic analysis, and the association was replicated in an independent cohort. In an earlier analysis of approximately 590 of the donors, most TCR beta V segments appeared in productive rearrangements about 87% or about 30% of the time, broadly matching IMGT annotations. The classifier was reported to diagnose cytomegalovirus status with high specificity and sensitivity in both the original and validation cohorts. Assigning TCR associations to individual alleles was difficult when HLA alleles, especially DR and DQ, strongly co-occurred. Presence/absence analyses assumed roughly uniform sequencing depth across donors, an assumption that may not hold. The study listed 170 or so TCR beta chains as associated with cytomegalovirus. In a later analysis, the rate of TCR association differed among HLA loci, with DRB1 alleles having the most associated TCRs and HLA-C alleles having the fewest. HLA typing was unavailable for some donors at each locus, so association tests used only the typed subset. The cohort was sequenced for TCR beta chains only, and without alpha or paired-chain data the features that could be detected were limited. While some public TCRs were present in many individuals, most TCR sequences turned up only very rarely across donors. Linkage disequilibrium might explain the correlated functional status among segregating V segments, but an unknown experimental factor could not be ruled out. A group of highly shared sequence variants was considered likely to be a technical artifact of the sequencing pipeline. A further reported finding was that TCR beta sequences accurately predicted the HLA-A and HLA-B alleles for most subjects in the first cohort. According to a later analysis, parvovirus B19, influenza, CMV and Epstein-Barr virus appeared linked to several top co-occurrence clusters. According to a later analysis, most CMV-associated TCR beta chains appeared to be HLA-restricted, and the HLA associations seemed to be driven largely by CMV exposure. Compared with the approximately 670-donor mean, donors in an Asian-associated ancestry cluster had fewer N-insertions in productive TCRs, according to a later genetic analysis. A few of the identified cytomegalovirus-associated TCR beta chains were confirmed in vitro to be specific for cytomegalovirus antigens. Because counts were too low, 15 to 20 rarely observed V segments, including chromosome 9 orphons, were left out of the earlier analysis of a few hundred of the donors. In a later analysis, HLA-associated TCR beta chains were found to be more clonally expanded and to have lower generation probabilities than equally common non-associated chains. Immune exposure information for the cohort was limited to CMV serostatus.

This clone came up a few times. What antigen it recognizes has not been identified. Per-base qualities were not stored, and no clone one base away is much larger. Inclusive of the bounding cysteine and phenylalanine, the CDR3 is 14 residues long. Only the CDR3 region is kept as DNA, spanning 42 bases read in frame from base 1. Trimmed from V: 1 base; trimmed from J: 4 bases; junction bases lacking a gene match: 3. The germline V gene sets CDR1 to SGHTA and CDR2 to FQGNSA. In total, 500 to 700 healthy bone marrow donors made up the cohort. All cohort members were sampled while nominally healthy, although unrecorded immune exposures were likely present. The donor tested CMV seronegative, placing the donor among the approximately 360 seronegative members of the cohort. Each donor provided a peripheral blood sample, and peripheral blood mononuclear cells were used for TCR beta sequencing. The Qiagen DNeasy Blood Extraction Kit was used to extract genomic DNA from the blood cell samples.

Library generation was performed with the immunoSEQ multiplex PCR assay. A mixture of 60 forward primers for TCR Vbeta segments and 13 reverse primers for TCR Jbeta segments was used in the multiplex PCR. Amplification of the CDR3 region of rearranged TCR beta genes was performed with a multiplex PCR assay on genomic DNA. On the Illumina HiSeq System, the amplified TCR beta libraries were sequenced as 87-base-pair reads. The authors' pipeline ran thus. Across the roughly 670 repertoires, a later analysis counted roughly 77 million unique TCR beta chains, some 11 million of which were shared by at least two donors. Raw reads were error-corrected and collapsed into unique sequences by a nearest-neighbor algorithm in which closely related sequences were merged to remove PCR and sequencing errors. Alignment of CDR3 sequences to IMGT reference sequences was used to assign V, D and J gene segments. Each retained sequence needed at least a six-nucleotide match to both a V gene segment and a J gene segment. A rearrangement counted as productive if the CDR3 had no stop codons and remained in frame with V and J, and every other rearrangement counted as non-productive. Following IMGT convention, CDR3 was defined as the stretch from the second conserved V-encoded cysteine to the conserved J-encoded phenylalanine. Sequences without an unambiguous match to a single V gene segment were excluded from the earlier analysis of about 640 of the donors. In an earlier analysis of 587 of the donors, a V segment was called functional when productive rearrangements were above 56.7%, and segregating when the standard deviation between donors exceeded 5%. To diagnose cytomegalovirus status from the catalog of TCR beta chain sequences, a statistical classification framework was built. A later analysis assigned V and J genes by comparing TCR nucleotide sequences with IMGT/GENE-DB human TR gene sequences. Using the TCRdist pipeline, a later analysis assigned CDR3 sequences along with most-parsimonious VDJ recombination scenarios. A later analysis defined each TCR beta chain by its CDR3 amino acid sequence plus V-gene family, and excluded reads lacking a unique V-gene family. A later analysis removed roughly 590 highly shared, low-generation-probability nucleotide sequences to deal with suspected cross-contamination and a sequencing artifact. For each public chain, a later analysis derived a clonal expansion index from normalized ranks of inferred template counts within each repertoire. In a later analysis, generation probabilities were computed using a VDJ recombination model fitted to out-of-frame rearrangements, and the results were checked against IGoR. In a later analysis, TCR-TCR, TCR-HLA and TCR-CMV co-occurrence was scored with hypergeometric tests, and a repertoire-size bias correction was applied to TCR pairs. A later analysis estimated false discovery rates by permuting HLA or CMV assignments 20 times. In a later analysis, co-occurring TCRs were grouped with DBSCAN, and TCRdist sequence similarity was added when clustering was performed within HLA-allele-positive subsets. Co-occurrence clustering excluded repertoires with fewer than 30,000 or more than 120,000 public chains, plus five with anomalous nucleotide sharing. Sourced from immuneACCESS, this table was stored by TCRdb with only in-frame sequences that have V and J called. A share of the clones is absent; for the studies checked, an unresolved V gene accounts for under half, and the remainder has no known explanation. Clonal size and the V and J genes are those of that table, whereas D and trimming came from the DNA. The sample table records around 86,000 clones; about 8% of these occur just once. The ten largest clones capture about 2.5% of the sample.

This TCR derives from a middle-aged man in good health and CMV-seronegative. This chain joins TRBV7-2 to TRBJ2-7; a stretch of 8 junction bases matches TRBD2. The sequenced sample was PBMCs. The nucleotides read TGTGCCAGCAGCTTAGACGGGGGGGCGTACGAGCAGTACTTC. Its protein reads: CASSLDGGAYEQYF.